This T cell receptor (beta chain) was documented in a study of T cells in Graves' hyperthyroidism and ophthalmopathy. General study findings and limits: Most clonotypes expanded in the thyroid (above 0.001) were also present in blood.

About this clonotype: Its antigen is unidentified.

Amplified TCR beta CDR3 regions derived from RNA transcripts. An initial round of RT-PCR targeting the TCR CDR3 relied on the HTBI primer set. MiXCR, run by TCRdb on the multiplex PCR reads, gives a single entry per CDR3 protein. The repertoire consists of about 400,000 distinct CDR3 sequences, with 25% occurring once and the leading ten covering 73%. V shed 6 bases and J shed 2 bases, with 12 bases lying between them. There are 13 residues in the CDR3. Germline CDR1 DFQATT, CDR2 SNEGSKA (reference sequence). This sequence was found in a man aged 50-59 years with Graves' hyperthyroidism. The sequencing input was blood. The rearrangement joins TRBV20-1 to TRBJ2-3; D may be TRBD2 (6 bases). CDR3 in amino acids: CSARDLYTDTQYF. The CDR3 nucleotides are TGCAGTGCCCGGGACTTATACACAGATACGCAGTATTTT.